This T cell receptor (beta chain) derives from a study of radiotherapy plus CTLA-4 blockade in lung cancer. Study results and limitations: Clones of tumor-derived TCRs expanded in blood after radiotherapy plus ipilimumab.

Sequenced by immunoSEQ multiplex PCR; TCRdb stores in-frame clones only, minus some. The sample includes tens of thousands of clones, 70% to 90% of them seen just once. The CDR3 is 13 amino acids. The V gene lost 3 bases and the J gene lost 4 bases, with 10 bases spanning the gap. In germline, CDR1 is SGHDT, CDR2 YYEEEE. In regard to this clone: The antigen remains undetermined.

The material sequenced was peripheral blood, taken from a patient treated with radiotherapy plus ipilimumab. This chain uses TRBV5-6 with TRBJ1-1; D is uncertain. This receptor was taken from a human donor with non-small cell lung cancer who had stable disease on radiotherapy plus ipilimumab. The CDR3 loop reads CASSSRSVTEAFF. The CDR3 DNA is TGTGCCAGCAGCTCAAGGAGCGTCACTGAAGCTTTCTTT.